This T cell receptor beta chain was identified in a study of blood T cell repertoires in COVID-19. Study-wide context: The samples span acute and convalescent COVID-19 from the United States, Italy and Spain.

Between the trimmed V and J ends, which lost 6 bases and 0 bases, there was a span of 20 bases. This CDR3 region has 18 residues. CDR1 is LGHDT, CDR2 YNNKEL, per germline (reference sequence). The assay was immunoSEQ multiplex PCR, and TCRdb's table has in-frame clones only and misses some. The sample holds more than 80,000 clones, 70% to 90% seen once. The receptor's source is a man aged 40-49 years with acute or convalescent COVID-19. Sample: peripheral blood. V is TRBV3-1 (or the pseudogene TRBV3-2) and J is TRBJ2-2; possible D gene TRBD1, 5 bases. The CDR3 DNA reads TGTGCCAGCAGGGGTCCAGGGCAATCGCCGTCGAACACCGGGGAGCTGTTTTTT. It is translated as CASRGPGQSPSNTGELFF.